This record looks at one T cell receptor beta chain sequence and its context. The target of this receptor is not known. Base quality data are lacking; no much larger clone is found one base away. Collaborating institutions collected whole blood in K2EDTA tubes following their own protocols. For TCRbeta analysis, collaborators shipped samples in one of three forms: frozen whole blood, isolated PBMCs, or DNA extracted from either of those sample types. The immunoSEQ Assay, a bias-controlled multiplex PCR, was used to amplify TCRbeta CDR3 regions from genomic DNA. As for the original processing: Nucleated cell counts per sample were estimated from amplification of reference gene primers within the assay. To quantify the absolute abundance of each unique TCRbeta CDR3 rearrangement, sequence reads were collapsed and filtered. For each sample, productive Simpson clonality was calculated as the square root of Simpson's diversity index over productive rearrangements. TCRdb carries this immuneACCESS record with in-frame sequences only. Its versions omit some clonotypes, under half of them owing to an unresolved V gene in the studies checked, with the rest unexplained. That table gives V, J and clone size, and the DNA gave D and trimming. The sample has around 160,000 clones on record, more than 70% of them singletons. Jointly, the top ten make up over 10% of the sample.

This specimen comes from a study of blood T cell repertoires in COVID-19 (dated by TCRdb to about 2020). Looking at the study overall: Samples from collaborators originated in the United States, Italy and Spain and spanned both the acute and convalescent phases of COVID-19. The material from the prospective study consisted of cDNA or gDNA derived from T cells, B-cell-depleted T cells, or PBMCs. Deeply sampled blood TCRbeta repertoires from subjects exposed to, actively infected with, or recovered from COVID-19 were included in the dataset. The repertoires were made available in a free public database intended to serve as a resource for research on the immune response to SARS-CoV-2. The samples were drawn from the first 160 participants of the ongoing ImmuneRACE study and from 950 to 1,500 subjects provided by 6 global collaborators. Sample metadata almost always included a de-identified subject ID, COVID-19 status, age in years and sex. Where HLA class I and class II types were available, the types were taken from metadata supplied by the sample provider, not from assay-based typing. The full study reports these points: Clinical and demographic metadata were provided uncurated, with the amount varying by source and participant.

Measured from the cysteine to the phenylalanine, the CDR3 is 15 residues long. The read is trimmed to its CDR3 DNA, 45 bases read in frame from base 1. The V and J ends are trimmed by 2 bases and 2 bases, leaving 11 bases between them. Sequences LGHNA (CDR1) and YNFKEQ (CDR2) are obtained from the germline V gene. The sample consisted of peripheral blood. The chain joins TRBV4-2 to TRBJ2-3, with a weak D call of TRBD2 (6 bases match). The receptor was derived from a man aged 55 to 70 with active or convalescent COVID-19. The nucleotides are TGTGCCAGCAGCCAACCGGGACTTGACACAGATACGCAGTATTTT. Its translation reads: CASSQPGLDTDTQYF.